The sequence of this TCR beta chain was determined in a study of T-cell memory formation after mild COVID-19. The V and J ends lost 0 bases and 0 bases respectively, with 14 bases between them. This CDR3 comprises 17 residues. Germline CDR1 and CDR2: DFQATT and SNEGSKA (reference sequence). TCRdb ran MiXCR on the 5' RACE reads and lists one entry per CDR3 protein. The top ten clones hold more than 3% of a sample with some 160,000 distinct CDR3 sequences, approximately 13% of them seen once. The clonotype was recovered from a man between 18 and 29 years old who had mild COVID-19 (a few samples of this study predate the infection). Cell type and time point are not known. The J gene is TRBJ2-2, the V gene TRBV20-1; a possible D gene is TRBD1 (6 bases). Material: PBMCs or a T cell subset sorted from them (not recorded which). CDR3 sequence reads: CSARDLRDTSNTGELFF. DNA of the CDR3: TGCAGTGCTAGAGATCTCCGGGACACCTCGAACACCGGGGAGCTGTTTTTT.